This is a list of T cell receptor beta chains from one sample in a study of cytomegalovirus exposure and HLA in healthy donors. Clones were read by immunoSEQ multiplex PCR, and TCRdb kept only the in-frame ones, dropping some. The data show roughly 130,000 clones, around four fifths seen once. The sample comprised PBMCs. All receptors derive from a boy between 10 and 17 years old in good health and CMV-seronegative. Each CDR3 is given with its conserved first and last residue. Each record gives: V gene, D gene, clone size, J gene, CDR3 protein, CDR3 DNA. The D gene is left open where the match is weak. The size entry is marked missing in some rows and otherwise reads once, few, many or a size class.

V gene: TRBV29-1; D gene: TRBD1; clone size: once; J gene: TRBJ1-2; CDR3 protein: CSVDRGTGHYGYTF; CDR3 DNA: TGCAGCGTTGATAGAGGGACAGGCCACTATGGCTACACCTTC
V gene: TRBV4-1; D gene: -; clone size: -; J gene: TRBJ1-1; CDR3 protein: CASSHPNLLPLNTEAFF; CDR3 DNA: TGCGCCAGCAGCCATCCCAACCTACTTCCACTGAACACTGAAGCTTTCTTT
V gene: TRBV4-2; D gene: -; clone size: -; J gene: TRBJ1-5; CDR3 protein: CASNLREKKNGSNQPQHF; CDR3 DNA: TGTGCCAGCAACCTCCGGGAGAAGAAAAACGGGAGCAATCAGCCCCAGCATTTT
V gene: TRBV18; D gene: -; clone size: -; J gene: TRBJ2-1; CDR3 protein: CASSPPNSGEEQFF; CDR3 DNA: TGTGCCAGCTCACCACCGAATAGCGGAGAAGAGCAGTTCTTC
V gene: TRBV2; D gene: TRBD1; clone size: -; J gene: TRBJ1-2; CDR3 protein: CASSWGQHYGYTF; CDR3 DNA: TGTGCCAGCAGTTGGGGACAGCACTATGGCTACACCTTC
V gene: TRBV29-1; D gene: -; clone size: -; J gene: TRBJ2-2; CDR3 protein: CSVSLRPQTGELFF; CDR3 DNA: TGCAGCGTTTCCCTCAGGCCGCAAACCGGGGAGCTGTTTTTT
V gene: TRBV5-6; D gene: TRBD2; clone size: -; J gene: TRBJ2-1; CDR3 protein: CASSLPGLADNEQFF; CDR3 DNA: TGTGCCAGCAGCTTGCCGGGACTAGCGGACAATGAGCAGTTCTTC
V gene: TRBV6-1; D gene: TRBD2; clone size: few; J gene: TRBJ2-1; CDR3 protein: CASSERPAGVSSYNEQFF; CDR3 DNA: TGTGCCAGCAGTGAAAGGCCGGCGGGAGTCAGCTCCTACAATGAGCAGTTCTTC
V gene: TRBV4-1; D gene: -; clone size: -; J gene: TRBJ1-2; CDR3 protein: CASSPDRSYGYTF; CDR3 DNA: TGCGCCAGCAGCCCAGATCGGAGCTATGGCTACACCTTC
V gene: TRBV12-5; D gene: -; clone size: -; J gene: TRBJ2-1; CDR3 protein: CASGLAPPDVSYNEQFF; CDR3 DNA: TGTGCTAGTGGTTTGGCCCCTCCAGATGTCTCTTACAATGAGCAGTTCTTC
V gene: TRBV7-9; D gene: TRBD2; clone size: -; J gene: TRBJ2-5; CDR3 protein: CASSLGSGRAKETQYF; CDR3 DNA: TGTGCCAGCAGCTTAGGTAGCGGGAGGGCCAAGGAGACCCAGTACTTC
V gene: TRBV29-1; D gene: TRBD2; clone size: -; J gene: TRBJ2-1; CDR3 protein: CSVRDIGTSGNNEQFF; CDR3 DNA: TGCAGCGTTCGGGACATTGGGACTAGCGGGAACAATGAGCAGTTCTTC
V gene: TRBV19; D gene: TRBD1; clone size: -; J gene: TRBJ1-1; CDR3 protein: CASRADRGVAFF; CDR3 DNA: TGTGCCAGTAGAGCGGACAGGGGGGTTGCTTTCTTT
V gene: TRBV2; D gene: TRBD1; clone size: few; J gene: TRBJ2-1; CDR3 protein: CASITRQGENEQFF; CDR3 DNA: TGTGCCAGCATTACCCGACAGGGCGAGAATGAGCAGTTCTTC
V gene: TRBV2; D gene: -; clone size: -; J gene: TRBJ2-3; CDR3 protein: CASRTVGTDTQYF; CDR3 DNA: TGTGCCAGCAGGACAGTAGGCACAGATACGCAGTATTTT
V gene: TRBV27; D gene: TRBD2; clone size: few; J gene: TRBJ2-1; CDR3 protein: CASRRAGGVNNEQFF; CDR3 DNA: TGTGCCAGCAGGCGAGCGGGAGGGGTGAACAATGAGCAGTTCTTC
V gene: TRBV18; D gene: TRBD2; clone size: -; J gene: TRBJ2-1; CDR3 protein: CASSPMRGGDYNEQFF; CDR3 DNA: TGTGCCAGCTCACCTATGCGCGGGGGAGACTACAATGAGCAGTTCTTC
V gene: TRBV4-3; D gene: TRBD2; clone size: -; J gene: TRBJ2-1; CDR3 protein: CASSQGTSGSYNEQFF; CDR3 DNA: TGCGCCAGCAGCCAAGGGACTAGCGGGAGCTACAATGAGCAGTTCTTC
V gene: TRBV7-5; D gene: -; clone size: -; J gene: TRBJ2-7; CDR3 protein: CVRSLISGSHEQYF; CDR3 DNA: TGTGTCAGAAGCTTAATATCAGGAAGCCACGAGCAGTACTTC
V gene: TRBV5-1; D gene: -; clone size: -; J gene: TRBJ1-1; CDR3 protein: CASSPQGNTEAFF; CDR3 DNA: TGCGCCAGCAGCCCCCAGGGGAACACTGAAGCTTTCTTT
V gene: TRBV18; D gene: TRBD1; clone size: few; J gene: TRBJ2-3; CDR3 protein: CASSLQGAATDTQYF; CDR3 DNA: TGTGCCAGCTCACTACAGGGGGCGGCCACAGATACGCAGTATTTT
V gene: TRBV19; D gene: -; clone size: -; J gene: TRBJ1-1; CDR3 protein: CASSYLARTEAFF; CDR3 DNA: TGTGCCAGTAGTTACCTGGCCCGCACTGAAGCTTTCTTT
V gene: TRBV2; D gene: -; clone size: -; J gene: TRBJ1-3; CDR3 protein: CASTTNPVSSGNTIYF; CDR3 DNA: TGTGCCAGCACAACCAACCCGGTTAGCTCTGGAAACACCATATATTTT
V gene: TRBV7-8; D gene: -; clone size: -; J gene: TRBJ1-1; CDR3 protein: CASSLLSNTEAFF; CDR3 DNA: TGTGCCAGCAGCTTACTCTCGAACACTGAAGCTTTCTTT
V gene: TRBV7-8; D gene: TRBD1; clone size: -; J gene: TRBJ2-2; CDR3 protein: CASSPAGRGPYTGELFF; CDR3 DNA: TGTGCCAGCAGCCCCGCGGGCAGGGGGCCTTACACCGGGGAGCTGTTTTTT
V gene: TRBV7-8; D gene: -; clone size: -; J gene: TRBJ2-5; CDR3 protein: CASSSFIGGETQYF; CDR3 DNA: TGTGCCAGCAGCTCGTTCATTGGGGGGGAGACCCAGTACTTC
V gene: TRBV4-3; D gene: -; clone size: -; J gene: TRBJ2-4; CDR3 protein: CASSQSSTGVSKNIQYF; CDR3 DNA: TGCGCCAGCAGCCAAAGCTCGACAGGCGTGTCCAAAAACATTCAGTACTTC
V gene: TRBV5-1; D gene: -; clone size: once; J gene: TRBJ2-1; CDR3 protein: CASSRSTGRSYNEQFF; CDR3 DNA: TGCGCCAGCAGTCGTTCGACAGGTCGATCCTACAATGAGCAGTTCTTC
V gene: TRBV7-2; D gene: -; clone size: few; J gene: TRBJ1-2; CDR3 protein: CASSFYPPEGYGYTF; CDR3 DNA: TGTGCCAGCAGCTTCTACCCTCCGGAGGGCTATGGCTACACCTTC
V gene: TRBV11-2; D gene: -; clone size: -; J gene: TRBJ2-2; CDR3 protein: CASSLAVNTGELFF; CDR3 DNA: TGTGCCAGCAGCTTAGCGGTGAACACCGGGGAGCTGTTTTTT
V gene: TRBV4-2; D gene: -; clone size: -; J gene: TRBJ2-3; CDR3 protein: CASSQVAPTTPRGTDTQYF; CDR3 DNA: TGTGCCAGCAGCCAAGTGGCCCCAACCACGCCTAGGGGGACAGATACGCAGTATTTT
V gene: TRBV2; D gene: -; clone size: -; J gene: TRBJ1-2; CDR3 protein: CASSGQRPGGGYTF; CDR3 DNA: TGTGCCAGCAGTGGACAGCGCCCAGGTGGGGGCTACACCTTC
V gene: TRBV10-3; D gene: -; clone size: few; J gene: TRBJ1-3; CDR3 protein: CAISELQNSGNTIYF; CDR3 DNA: TGTGCCATCAGTGAGTTACAGAACTCTGGAAACACCATATATTTT
V gene: TRBV13; D gene: -; clone size: -; J gene: TRBJ1-2; CDR3 protein: CASSLLGTKNYGYTF; CDR3 DNA: TGTGCCAGCAGCTTATTAGGGACAAAAAACTATGGCTACACCTTC
V gene: TRBV11-2; D gene: TRBD1; clone size: -; J gene: TRBJ1-3; CDR3 protein: CASSYTGANTIYF; CDR3 DNA: TGTGCCAGCAGCTATACAGGGGCCAACACCATATATTTT
V gene: TRBV15; D gene: -; clone size: -; J gene: TRBJ2-1; CDR3 protein: CATSRGLVPPEQFF; CDR3 DNA: TGTGCCACCAGCAGAGGACTAGTCCCACCGGAGCAGTTCTTC
V gene: TRBV4-1; D gene: -; clone size: -; J gene: TRBJ2-2; CDR3 protein: CASSKGLPLHTGELFF; CDR3 DNA: TGCGCCAGCAGCAAGGGACTTCCGCTGCACACCGGGGAGCTGTTTTTT
V gene: TRBV27; D gene: -; clone size: few; J gene: TRBJ1-1; CDR3 protein: CASRGGITEAFF; CDR3 DNA: TGTGCCAGCAGGGGGGGAATCACTGAAGCTTTCTTT
V gene: TRBV11-3; D gene: TRBD2; clone size: -; J gene: TRBJ2-1; CDR3 protein: CASATAGRNEQFF; CDR3 DNA: TGTGCCAGTGCCACAGCGGGAAGGAATGAGCAGTTCTTC
V gene: TRBV5-6; D gene: -; clone size: -; J gene: TRBJ2-1; CDR3 protein: CASSLWGLNEQFF; CDR3 DNA: TGTGCCAGCAGCTTGTGGGGGCTCAATGAGCAGTTCTTC
V gene: TRBV29-1; D gene: TRBD1; clone size: -; J gene: TRBJ1-4; CDR3 protein: CSAGDRPSNEKLFF; CDR3 DNA: TGCAGCGCGGGGGACAGACCTTCTAATGAAAAACTGTTTTTT
V gene: TRBV5-1; D gene: -; clone size: -; J gene: TRBJ2-1; CDR3 protein: CASSLLSGSYNEQFF; CDR3 DNA: TGCGCCAGCAGCTTGCTCAGCGGCTCCTACAATGAGCAGTTCTTC
V gene: TRBV5-6; D gene: -; clone size: -; J gene: TRBJ1-1; CDR3 protein: CASSFSNTEAFF; CDR3 DNA: TGTGCCAGCAGCTTCTCGAACACTGAAGCTTTCTTT
V gene: TRBV19; D gene: TRBD2; clone size: -; J gene: TRBJ2-3; CDR3 protein: CASSRLAVSTDTQYF; CDR3 DNA: TGTGCCAGTAGTAGACTAGCGGTTAGCACAGATACGCAGTATTTT
V gene: TRBV5-1; D gene: -; clone size: -; J gene: TRBJ2-7; CDR3 protein: CASSPSGASEQYF; CDR3 DNA: TGCGCCAGCAGCCCGTCAGGGGCCAGCGAGCAGTACTTC
V gene: TRBV7-3; D gene: TRBD2; clone size: -; J gene: TRBJ2-2; CDR3 protein: CASSLAGVTGELFF; CDR3 DNA: TGTGCCAGCAGCTTAGCGGGAGTCACCGGGGAGCTGTTTTTT
V gene: TRBV6-1; D gene: -; clone size: -; J gene: TRBJ1-1; CDR3 protein: CASSEWGGWVTEAFF; CDR3 DNA: TGTGCCAGCAGTGAATGGGGGGGGTGGGTGACTGAAGCTTTCTTT
V gene: TRBV11-2; D gene: TRBD1; clone size: once; J gene: TRBJ1-5; CDR3 protein: CASSFPTGGLRSNQPQHF; CDR3 DNA: TGTGCCAGCAGCTTTCCGACAGGGGGTCTTCGGAGCAATCAGCCCCAGCATTTT
V gene: TRBV6-4; D gene: -; clone size: -; J gene: TRBJ1-1; CDR3 protein: CASSDSGSTQAFF; CDR3 DNA: TGTGCCAGCAGTGACTCGGGCAGCACACAAGCTTTCTTT
V gene: TRBV4-3; D gene: TRBD2; clone size: -; J gene: TRBJ2-7; CDR3 protein: CASSQEGGKQYF; CDR3 DNA: TGCGCCAGCAGCCAAGAGGGGGGGAAGCAGTACTTC
V gene: TRBV29-1; D gene: -; clone size: -; J gene: TRBJ2-7; CDR3 protein: CSVEVGGVYEQYF; CDR3 DNA: TGCAGCGTTGAAGTAGGAGGGGTGTACGAGCAGTACTTC
V gene: TRBV29-1; D gene: TRBD2; clone size: -; J gene: TRBJ2-5; CDR3 protein: CSAGLVQETQYF; CDR3 DNA: TGCAGCGCCGGACTAGTTCAAGAGACCCAGTACTTC
V gene: TRBV30; D gene: -; clone size: -; J gene: TRBJ2-2; CDR3 protein: CAWSVPVSGELFF; CDR3 DNA: TGTGCCTGGAGTGTACCGGTGTCCGGGGAGCTGTTTTTT
V gene: TRBV5-1; D gene: TRBD2; clone size: -; J gene: TRBJ2-3; CDR3 protein: CASKLAGVADTQYF; CDR3 DNA: TGCGCCAGTAAACTAGCGGGAGTGGCAGATACGCAGTATTTT
V gene: TRBV4-2; D gene: TRBD1; clone size: few; J gene: TRBJ2-3; CDR3 protein: CASSQIRTGGTDTQYF; CDR3 DNA: TGTGCCAGCAGCCAGATAAGGACAGGAGGCACAGATACGCAGTATTTT
V gene: TRBV2; D gene: TRBD1; clone size: -; J gene: TRBJ1-2; CDR3 protein: CASSVGQGYYGYTF; CDR3 DNA: TGTGCCAGCAGTGTCGGACAGGGGTACTATGGCTACACCTTC
V gene: TRBV7-2; D gene: TRBD2; clone size: -; J gene: TRBJ2-1; CDR3 protein: CASSSGLAEGNEQFF; CDR3 DNA: TGTGCCAGCAGCTCGGGACTAGCGGAGGGCAATGAGCAGTTCTTC
V gene: TRBV6-1; D gene: -; clone size: -; J gene: TRBJ2-2; CDR3 protein: CASSAADKIRGELFF; CDR3 DNA: TGTGCCAGCAGTGCCGCTGACAAAATCCGCGGGGAGCTGTTTTTT
V gene: TRBV5-1; D gene: TRBD1; clone size: -; J gene: TRBJ2-7; CDR3 protein: CASSLDGTGGGRQYF; CDR3 DNA: TGCGCCAGCAGCTTGGATGGGACAGGGGGCGGGCGGCAGTACTTC